This entry lists 3 T cell receptor beta chains sequenced from one sample in a study of blood T cell repertoires in COVID-19. TCRdb keeps only in-frame clones here, not all; method: immunoSEQ multiplex PCR. The sample holds approximately 68,000 clones; 75% to 90% are singletons and the top ten take 35% to 40%. The material sequenced was peripheral blood. These TCRs come from an elderly woman with active or convalescent COVID-19.

This chain uses TRBV2 with TRBJ1-6, with 9 bases identical to TRBD1. The germline V gene has CDR1 SNHLY and CDR2 FYNNEI. Germline trimming cut 7 bases from V and 7 bases from J; bases unmatched to any gene: 8. The CDR3 runs to 15 residues. The CDR3 reads CASTVLGTGNSPLHF. CDR3 DNA: TGTGCCAGCACCGTCCTCGGGACAGGGAATTCACCCCTCCACTTT.

The gene calls are TRBV10-3 and TRBJ1-1; D may be TRBD1 (5 bases). The germline gives CDR1 ENHRY, CDR2 SYGVKD. The CDR3 extends over 13 amino acids. Trimming took off 1 base at V and 3 bases at J, with 6 bases between the two ends. The CDR3 protein is CAISEWGDTEAFF. In nucleotides, the CDR3 is TGTGCCATCAGTGAGTGGGGGGACACTGAAGCTTTCTTT.

This sequence joins TRBV19 and TRBJ1-2, with 8 nucleotides matching TRBD1. From germline, CDR1 is LNHDA and CDR2 SQIVND (reference sequence). J lost 4 bases, V lost 5 bases, and 3 bases had no gene match. The CDR3 runs to 13 residues. The CDR3 coding sequence is TGTGCCAGTAGTCAGGACAGGGTCTATGGCTACACCTTC. It encodes CASSQDRVYGYTF.